The TCR beta chain described here comes from a study of blood T cells in healthy people across ages. Looked up from germline, CDR1 is SGHAT and CDR2 is FQNNGV. Deletions cut 8 bases from V and 6 bases from J, with 16 bases between. The CDR3 spans 14 residues. This clonotype has only a few counts. A second PCR, run for about 6 to 11 cycles, used a sample-barcoded 5' primer plus a J-beta primer mix. One entry per CDR3 protein, called by TCRdb with MiXCR from the 5' RACE reads. The table records 1 million or so distinct CDR3 sequences, less than 25% of them present only once. These records were also assigned to another study, of T cells of mothers and their children.

The specimen was blood. The chain is built from TRBV11-2 and TRBJ2-2; D gene unclear. This sequence was found in a girl aged 2-10 years in good health. Here the CDR3 reads CASGMLFRPGELFF. The DNA of the CDR3 is TGTGCCAGCGGTATGCTGTTTCGTCCCGGGGAGCTGTTTTTT.